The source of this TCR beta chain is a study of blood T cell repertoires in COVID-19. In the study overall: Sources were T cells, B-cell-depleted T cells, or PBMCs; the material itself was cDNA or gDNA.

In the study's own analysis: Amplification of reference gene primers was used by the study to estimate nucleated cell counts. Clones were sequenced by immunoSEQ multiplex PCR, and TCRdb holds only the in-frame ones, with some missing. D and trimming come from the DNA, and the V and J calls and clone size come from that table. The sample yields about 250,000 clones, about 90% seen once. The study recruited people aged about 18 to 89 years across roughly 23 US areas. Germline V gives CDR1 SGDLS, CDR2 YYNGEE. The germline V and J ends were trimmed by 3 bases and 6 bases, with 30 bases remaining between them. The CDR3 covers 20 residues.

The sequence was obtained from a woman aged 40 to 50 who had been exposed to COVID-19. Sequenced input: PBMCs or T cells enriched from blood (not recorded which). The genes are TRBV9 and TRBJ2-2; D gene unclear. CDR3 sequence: CASSAQPLTQFMYYAGELFF. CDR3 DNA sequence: TGTGCCAGCAGCGCCCAGCCCCTGACTCAATTCATGTATTATGCCGGGGAGCTGTTTTTT.